These T cell receptor beta chains were read from a single sample in a study of T cell repertoires in ileal Crohn's disease. Sequencing was performed with immunoSEQ multiplex PCR; in TCRdb, only in-frame clones are kept and a portion is missing. The sample includes about 1,200 clones, around 95% of them seen just once. Sequenced: ileal tissue. These TCRs come from an adult with Crohn's disease. Each CDR3 is given with its conserved first and last residue. The order of the fields is clone size, V gene, J gene, CDR3 length, D gene, CDR3 protein, CDR3 DNA. D genes are given only for firm matches. Clone size is shown for a subset of rows, as once, few, many or a class of expanded clone.

.,TRBV18,TRBJ2-1,16,.,CASSPPAGSSYNEQFF,TGTGCCAGCTCACCACCGGCGGGGAGCTCCTACAATGAGCAGTTCTTC
.,TRBV5-1,TRBJ1-2,14,.,CASSFLRETNGYTF,TGCGCCAGCAGCTTCCTGAGGGAAACAAATGGCTACACCTTC
.,TRBV2,TRBJ2-2,14,TRBD1,CATTGTGNTGELFF,TGTGCCACAACCGGGACAGGGAATACCGGGGAGCTGTTTTTT
.,TRBV28,TRBJ1-6,13,.,CASSTNRNSPLHF,TGTGCCAGCAGTACCAACAGGAATTCACCCCTCCACTTT
.,TRBV9,TRBJ2-5,14,.,CASSPTGLGETQYF,TGTGCCAGCAGCCCCACAGGTTTGGGGGAGACCCAGTACTTC
.,TRBV29-1,TRBJ2-5,14,.,CSAFGSRVRETQYF,TGCAGCGCCTTCGGGTCACGGGTACGGGAGACCCAGTACTTC
.,TRBV6-1,TRBJ2-1,15,.,CASSVQGGSYNEQFF,TGTGCCAGCAGTGTCCAGGGCGGCTCCTACAATGAGCAGTTCTTC
.,TRBV13,TRBJ2-1,13,TRBD1,CASRRDRVGEQFF,TGTGCCAGCCGACGGGACAGGGTTGGTGAGCAGTTCTTC
.,TRBV6-5,TRBJ2-1,15,TRBD2,CASGSLAVGYNEQFF,TGTGCCAGCGGCTCACTAGCGGTAGGGTACAATGAGCAGTTCTTC
.,TRBV2,TRBJ2-2,15,.,CASSATGSETGELFF,TGTGCCAGCAGTGCTACAGGGTCGGAGACCGGGGAGCTGTTTTTT
.,TRBV2,TRBJ1-1,14,TRBD1,CAGSGEGAVTEAFF,TGTGCCGGCAGTGGCGAGGGGGCGGTCACTGAAGCTTTCTTT
.,TRBV10-1,TRBJ2-1,11,.,CASSAGYEQFF,TGCGCCAGCAGTGCGGGTTATGAGCAGTTCTTC
.,TRBV10-1,TRBJ2-6,17,TRBD1,CASSGGQANSGANVLTF,TGCGCCAGCAGTGGGGGACAGGCGAACTCTGGGGCCAACGTCCTGACTTTC
.,TRBV4-2,TRBJ2-7,18,TRBD2,CASSLGEESGGAFDEQYF,TGTGCCAGCAGCCTCGGGGAGGAAAGCGGGGGGGCCTTCGACGAGCAGTACTTC
.,TRBV10-2,TRBJ2-1,14,TRBD2,CASSGLAGGNEQFF,TGCGCCAGCAGTGGACTAGCGGGGGGGAATGAGCAGTTCTTC
.,TRBV18,TRBJ2-7,14,TRBD1,CASSRQGTPYEQYF,TGTGCCAGCTCAAGACAGGGGACCCCCTACGAGCAGTACTTC
.,TRBV7-2,TRBJ1-5,15,TRBD1,CASSPGTGRNQPQHF,TGTGCCAGCAGCCCCGGGACAGGGAGGAATCAGCCCCAGCATTTT
.,TRBV14,TRBJ2-3,16,.,CASSQGQGRRTDTQYF,TGTGCCAGCAGCCAAGGCCAGGGGCGACGCACAGATACGCAGTATTTT
.,TRBV19,TRBJ1-1,15,TRBD1,CASSTGGHLNTEAFF,TGTGCCAGTAGTACAGGGGGACATTTGAACACTGAAGCTTTCTTT
few,TRBV27,TRBJ2-1,16,TRBD2,CASSFTSGALYNEQFF,TGTGCCAGCAGTTTCACTAGCGGTGCTCTCTACAATGAGCAGTTCTTC
few,TRBV10-2,TRBJ2-1,13,.,CASSDRGAGEQFF,TGCGCCAGCAGTGACCGGGGGGCCGGAGAGCAGTTCTTC
.,TRBV4-3,TRBJ1-1,15,.,CASSQGRFNDFEAFF,TGCGCCAGCAGCCAAGGAAGATTCAACGACTTCGAAGCTTTCTTT
.,TRBV5-1,TRBJ2-6,15,.,CASIDTRAGANVLTF,TGCGCCAGTATTGATACACGGGCTGGGGCCAACGTCCTGACTTTC
.,TRBV6-5,TRBJ1-2,16,.,CASSYSDNSNNYGYTF,TGTGCCAGCAGTTACTCGGACAATTCAAATAACTATGGCTACACCTTC
.,TRBV27,TRBJ1-1,15,.,CASTMALGSSTEAFF,TGTGCCAGCACCATGGCCTTGGGGAGTTCCACTGAAGCTTTCTTT
.,TRBV7-6,TRBJ2-5,15,TRBD1,CASSLGGQGEETQYF,TGTGCCAGCAGCTTAGGGGGACAGGGAGAAGAGACCCAGTACTTC
once,TRBV29-1,TRBJ1-2,11,TRBD1,CSVPGGGLDTF,TGCAGCGTACCAGGGGGAGGATTGGACACCTTC
once,TRBV19,TRBJ1-3,13,.,CASSRGLENTIYF,TGTGCCAGTAGTAGGGGACTGGAAAACACCATATATTTT
.,TRBV6-4,TRBJ2-5,14,TRBD1,CASSDGQGAETQYF,TGTGCCAGCAGTGACGGACAGGGGGCAGAGACCCAGTACTTC
.,TRBV28,TRBJ1-3,15,.,CASSLVRVGGNTIYF,TGTGCCAGCAGTTTGGTCAGGGTGGGTGGAAACACCATATATTTT
.,TRBV29-1,TRBJ2-3,14,TRBD2,CSVEGSSGDNTQYF,TGCAGCGTTGAAGGGTCTAGCGGGGATAATACGCAGTATTTT
.,TRBV7-9,TRBJ1-2,13,TRBD1,CASSFAGGYGYTF,TGTGCCAGCAGCTTCGCAGGGGGCTATGGCTACACCTTC
.,TRBV11-3,TRBJ2-1,17,TRBD2,CASSSGGLAGGENEQFF,TGTGCCAGCAGCTCGGGCGGTCTAGCGGGGGGAGAAAATGAGCAGTTCTTC
.,TRBV11-3,TRBJ2-2,15,TRBD2,CASSLATSRPGELFF,TGTGCCAGCAGCTTAGCGACTAGCCGGCCCGGGGAGCTGTTTTTT
.,TRBV6-4,TRBJ2-5,15,TRBD2,CASSETSGGQETQYF,TGTGCCAGCAGTGAGACTAGCGGGGGGCAAGAGACCCAGTACTTC
once,TRBV7-9,TRBJ2-1,12,.,CASSLAPGRGFF,TGTGCCAGCAGCTTAGCCCCCGGGAGAGGGTTCTTC
.,TRBV5-6,TRBJ1-6,16,.,CASSLIGARYDSPLHF,TGTGCCAGCAGCTTGATAGGGGCGAGATATGATTCACCCCTCCACTTT
.,TRBV28,TRBJ2-1,17,.,CASSSRPLAHSYNEQFF,TGTGCCAGCAGTTCCCGACCACTAGCCCACTCCTACAATGAGCAGTTCTTC
.,TRBV2,TRBJ2-7,16,TRBD2,CASSTASGGPHYEQYF,TGTGCCAGCAGCACAGCTAGCGGGGGCCCGCACTACGAGCAGTACTTC
.,TRBV7-9,TRBJ1-4,14,.,CASSLQGLNEKLFF,TGTGCCAGCAGCTTACAGGGCCTAAATGAAAAACTGTTTTTT